Below, 14 T cell receptor beta chains from the same sample are listed, as sequenced in a study of blood T cell repertoires in COVID-19. Some clones are missing from TCRdb's copy, which holds only in-frame ones; the method was immunoSEQ multiplex PCR. The sample includes fewer than 700,000 clones, less than 90% seen only once; the top ten take roughly 8.3%. The sample consisted of peripheral blood. The origin of the receptors is a woman between 50 and 59 years old with COVID-19, enrolled during active disease.

The chain carries TRBV20-1 and TRBJ1-5; the match to TRBD1 covers 8 bases. The trim removed 3 bases at V and 6 bases at J, leaving 4 bases unmatched. Germline V gene lookup returns CDR1 DFQATT and CDR2 SNEGSKA (reference sequence). The CDR3 runs to 13 residues. CDR3 sequence reads: CSASPTGAQPQHF. For the CDR3, the DNA is TGCAGTGCTAGTCCGACAGGGGCTCAGCCCCAGCATTTT.

The chain couples TRBV5-1 to TRBJ2-2; D unresolved. This CDR3 contains 13 residues. Germline V gene sequence: CDR1 SGHRS, CDR2 YFSETQ. Between the trimmed V and J ends, which lost 0 bases and 4 bases, there was a span of 4 bases. In nucleotides, the CDR3 is TGCGCCAGCAGCTTGGGGCCCACCGGGGAGCTGTTTTTT. Translating gives CASSLGPTGELFF.

The chain carries TRBV29-1 and TRBJ1-2; TRBD1 matches 8 bases. Looked up from germline, CDR1 is SQVTM and CDR2 is ANQGSEA. V was clipped by 5 bases and J by 8 bases; unmatched bases: 7. CDR3 length: 12 residues. The CDR3 loop is CSVSDRVEGYTF. The CDR3 DNA reads TGCAGCGTTTCGGACAGGGTCGAGGGCTACACCTTC.

V is TRBV28 and J is TRBJ2-7, with a weak D call TRBD2 (6 bases). V was shortened by 3 bases and J by 2 bases, with 8 bases between the two germline ends. Germline V gives CDR1 MDHEN, CDR2 SYDVKM. CDR3 length equals 13 residues. The CDR3 here is CASSFLAPYEQYF. CDR3 coding DNA: TGTGCCAGCAGTTTTCTAGCGCCCTACGAGCAGTACTTC.

V is TRBV19 and J is TRBJ2-7; 7 nucleotides line up with TRBD2. V lost 6 bases to trimming and J lost 0 bases; unmatched junction nucleotides: 8. The CDR3 contains 15 residues. Germline V CDR1 and CDR2: LNHDA, SQIVND (reference sequence). CDR3 DNA sequence: TGTGCCAGTAGCCCAGCGGGGACCAGCTCCTACGAGCAGTACTTC. Its translation is CASSPAGTSSYEQYF. The variable domain in full, completed from reference TRBV19 and TRBJ2-7, reads DGGITQSPKYLFRKEGQNVTLSCEQNLNHDAMYWYRQDPGQGLRLIYYSQIVNDFQKGDIAEGYSVSREKKESFPLTVTSAQKNPTAFYLCASSPAGTSSYEQYFGPGTRLTVT.

The chain carries TRBV6-4 and TRBJ1-6; D remains ambiguous. CDR1 is MRHNA and CDR2 is SNTAGT in the germline V gene. The CDR3 length is 15 residues. V gave up 2 bases and J gave up 0 bases, with 5 bases separating them. The CDR3 bases are TGTGCCAGCAGTGACGGTAGCTCCTATAATTCACCCCTCCACTTT. Its protein is CASSDGSSYNSPLHF.

This chain connects TRBV10-3 to TRBJ2-1, with no clear D. The germline V and J ends were trimmed by 4 bases and 5 bases, with 3 bases remaining between them. The CDR3 is 11 amino acids. The germline V gene has CDR1 ENHRY and CDR2 SYGVKD. This chain's CDR3 is CAISVNNEQFF. The CDR3, as DNA: TGTGCCATCAGTGTTAACAATGAGCAGTTCTTC.

V and J are TRBV9 and TRBJ1-2; no reliable D call. Trimming removed 4 bases from V and 4 bases from J, with 14 bases in between. The CDR3 has 14 amino acids. Per the germline V gene, CDR1 is SGDLS and CDR2 is YYNGEE. The CDR3 sequence is CASSLPGSSYGYTF. The CDR3 coding sequence is TGTGCCAGCAGCCTACCTGGGAGTTCCTATGGCTACACCTTC.

The genes are TRBV27 and TRBJ2-7, with 8 bases that match TRBD2. V lost 1 base and J lost 5; bases outside the gene matches: 7. CDR1 is MNHEY, CDR2 SMNVEV, per germline (reference sequence). CDR3 length equals 15 residues. CDR3 DNA sequence: TGTGCCAGCAGTTTATTTCGGGGGGGGCCCCACGAGCAGTACTTC. It encodes CASSLFRGGPHEQYF.

The V gene is TRBV20-1, the J gene TRBJ2-7, with 10 bases matching TRBD1. CDR3 length: 14 residues. CDR1 DFQATT and CDR2 SNEGSKA come from the germline V gene (reference sequence). The V gene end was trimmed by 3 bases and the J gene end by 6 bases; junction bases not matched to a gene: 8. DNA of the CDR3: TGCAGTGCTAGTGTGACCGGGACAGGGGCCGAGCAGTACTTC. Translation: CSASVTGTGAEQYF.

As to this clone: Other DNA sequences in this specimen translate into the identical CDR3. This rearrangement joins TRBV2 to TRBJ1-5, with 8 bases aligning to TRBD1. CDR3 length equals 13 residues. V gave up 6 bases and J gave up 7 bases; unmatched junction bases: 5. Germline CDR1 is SNHLY and CDR2 is FYNNEI. This CDR3 reads CASSPGGGQPQHF. The DNA for the CDR3 is TGTGCCAGCAGCCCAGGGGGCGGGCAGCCCCAGCATTTT.

The rearrangement uses TRBV6-5 and TRBJ1-1; TRBD1 matches at 11 bases. Germline lookup yields CDR1 MNHEY and CDR2 SVGAGI. The CDR3 has 15 amino acids. V trimming: 6 bases; J trimming: 10 bases; junction bases outside the gene matches: 13. The CDR3 here is CASSNAFGQGATAFF. The DNA for the CDR3 is TGTGCCAGCAGCAACGCATTCGGACAGGGGGCCACAGCTTTCTTT.

This chain joins TRBV9 and TRBJ1-2, with TRBD1 identical over 7 bases. CDR1 SGDLS and CDR2 YYNGEE come from the germline V gene. The CDR3 loop spans 14 amino acids. The V gene end was trimmed by 4 bases and the J gene end by 4 bases; junction bases not matched to a gene: 7. CDR3 amino acids: CASSTQGGPYGYTF. In nucleotides, the CDR3 is TGTGCCAGCAGCACCCAGGGGGGACCCTATGGCTACACCTTC.

The chain carries TRBV3-1 (or the pseudogene TRBV3-2) and TRBJ2-5, with TRBD2 matching over 7 bases. The ends lost 5 bases at V and 4 bases at J; junction bases unmatched: 7. The CDR3 totals 14 residues. Germline values: CDR1 LGHDT, CDR2 YNNKEL (reference sequence). As DNA, the CDR3 is TGTGCCAGCAGCTTTCTATCGGGAGGAGAGACCCAGTACTTC. Encoded protein: CASSFLSGGETQYF.